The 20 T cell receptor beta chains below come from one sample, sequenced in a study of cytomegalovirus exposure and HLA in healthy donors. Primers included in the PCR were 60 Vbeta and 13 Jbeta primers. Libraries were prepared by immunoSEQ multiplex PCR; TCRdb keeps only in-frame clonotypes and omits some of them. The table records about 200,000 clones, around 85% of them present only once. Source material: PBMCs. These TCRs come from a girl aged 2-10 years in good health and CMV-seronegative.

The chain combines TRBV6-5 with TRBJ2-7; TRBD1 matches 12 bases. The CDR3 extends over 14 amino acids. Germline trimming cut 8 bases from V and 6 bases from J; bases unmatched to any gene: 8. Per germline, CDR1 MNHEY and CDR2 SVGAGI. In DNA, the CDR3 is TGTGCCAGCCAGGGGACAGGGGGCTTGGCCGAGCAGTACTTC. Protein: CASQGTGGLAEQYF.

CDR3 sequence reads: CASSLSPDSYEAFF. CDR3 nucleotides: TGTGCCAGCAGCTTATCTCCCGACAGTTATGAAGCTTTCTTT. The chain has TRBV7-9 and TRBJ1-1; D possibly corresponds to TRBD1 (5 bases). V gave up 2 bases and J gave up 7 bases, with 14 bases separating them. This CDR3 is built from 14 residues. Germline V CDR1 and CDR2: SEHNR, FQNEAQ (reference sequence).

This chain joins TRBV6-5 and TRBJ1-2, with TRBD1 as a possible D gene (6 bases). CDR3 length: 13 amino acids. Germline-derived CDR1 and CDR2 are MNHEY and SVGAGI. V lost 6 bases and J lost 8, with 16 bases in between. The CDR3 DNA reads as TGTGCCAGCAGGCCCGGTAAGGACAGAGGCTACACCTTC. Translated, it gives CASRPGKDRGYTF.

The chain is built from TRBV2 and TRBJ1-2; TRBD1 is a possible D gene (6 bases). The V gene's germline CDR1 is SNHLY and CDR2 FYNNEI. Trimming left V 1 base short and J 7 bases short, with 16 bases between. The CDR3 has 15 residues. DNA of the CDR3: TGTGCCAGCAGTGAAGGGACAGACCACCTTCGTGGCTACACCTTC. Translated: CASSEGTDHLRGYTF.

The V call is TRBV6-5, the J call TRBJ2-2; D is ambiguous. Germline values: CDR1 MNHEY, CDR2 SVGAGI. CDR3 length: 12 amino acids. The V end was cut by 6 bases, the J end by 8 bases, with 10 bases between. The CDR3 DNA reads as TGTGCCAGCAGACCTCCCAGGGGGGAGCTGTTTTTT. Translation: CASRPPRGELFF.

CDR3 nucleotides: TGTGCCAGCAGCCCTCCTCCGGGACAGGGTAGTCAACACAATGAGCAGTTCTTC. This encodes CASSPPPGQGSQHNEQFF. The V gene is TRBV5-6, the J gene TRBJ2-1; 9 bases are a match to TRBD1. V lost 4 bases to trimming and J lost 5 bases; unmatched junction nucleotides: 16. In germline, CDR1 is SGHDT, CDR2 YYEEEE. The CDR3 spans 18 residues.

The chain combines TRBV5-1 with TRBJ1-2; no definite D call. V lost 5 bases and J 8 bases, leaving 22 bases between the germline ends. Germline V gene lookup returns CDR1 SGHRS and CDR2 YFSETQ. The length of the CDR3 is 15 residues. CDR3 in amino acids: CASSPTGWAEGGYTF. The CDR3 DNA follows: TGCGCCAGCAGTCCGACGGGCTGGGCCGAGGGCGGCTACACCTTC.

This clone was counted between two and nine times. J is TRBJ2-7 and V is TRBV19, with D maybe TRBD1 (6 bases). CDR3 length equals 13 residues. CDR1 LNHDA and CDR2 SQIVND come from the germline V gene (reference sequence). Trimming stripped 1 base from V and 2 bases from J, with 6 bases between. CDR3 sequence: CASSIGTAYEQYF. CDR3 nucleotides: TGTGCCAGTAGTATAGGGACAGCCTACGAGCAGTACTTC.

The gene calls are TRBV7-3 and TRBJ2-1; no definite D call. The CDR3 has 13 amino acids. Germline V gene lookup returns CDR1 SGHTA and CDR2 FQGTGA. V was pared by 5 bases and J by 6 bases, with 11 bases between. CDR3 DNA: TGTGCCAGCAGCCTCCAAAACGGCAATGAGCAGTTCTTC. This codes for CASSLQNGNEQFF. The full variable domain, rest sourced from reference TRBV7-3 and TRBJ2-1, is GAGVSQTPSNKVTEKGKYVELRCDPISGHTALYWYRQSLGQGPEFLIYFQGTGAADDSGLPNDRFFAVRPEGSVSTLKIQRTERGDSAVYLCASSLQNGNEQFFGPGTRLTVL.

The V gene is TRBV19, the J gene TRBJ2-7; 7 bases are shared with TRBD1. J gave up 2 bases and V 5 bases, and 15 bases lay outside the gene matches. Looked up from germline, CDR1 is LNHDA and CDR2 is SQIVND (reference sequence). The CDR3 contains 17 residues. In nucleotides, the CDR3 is TGTGCCAGTAGTCCAAGACAGGGTTACCTCAGAACCTACGAGCAGTACTTC. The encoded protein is CASSPRQGYLRTYEQYF.

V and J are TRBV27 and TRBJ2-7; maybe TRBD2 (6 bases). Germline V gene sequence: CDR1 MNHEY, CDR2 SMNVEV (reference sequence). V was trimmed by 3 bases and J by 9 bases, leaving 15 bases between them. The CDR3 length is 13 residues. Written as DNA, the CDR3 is TGTGCCAGCAGTTTTCAGAGGGGAGGTGGGCAGTACTTC. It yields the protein CASSFQRGGGQYF.

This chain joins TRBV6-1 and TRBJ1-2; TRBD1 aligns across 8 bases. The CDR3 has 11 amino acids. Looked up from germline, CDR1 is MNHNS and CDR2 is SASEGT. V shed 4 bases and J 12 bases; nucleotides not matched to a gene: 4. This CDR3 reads CASSGTGWDTF. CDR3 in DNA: TGTGCCAGCAGTGGGACAGGGTGGGACACCTTC.

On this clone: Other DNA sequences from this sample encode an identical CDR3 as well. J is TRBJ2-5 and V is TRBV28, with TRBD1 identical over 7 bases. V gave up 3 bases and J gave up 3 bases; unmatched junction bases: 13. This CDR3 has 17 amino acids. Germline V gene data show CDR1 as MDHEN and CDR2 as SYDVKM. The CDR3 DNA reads TGTGCCAGCAGTTTCACCCCAGGGGACAGTGACGAAGAGACCCAGTACTTC. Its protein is CASSFTPGDSDEETQYF. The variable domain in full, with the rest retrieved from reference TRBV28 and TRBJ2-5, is DVKVTQSSRYLVKRTGEKVFLECVQDMDHENMFWYRQDPGLGLRLIYFSYDVKMKEKGDIPEGYSVSREKKERFSLILESASTNQTSMYLCASSFTPGDSDEETQYFGPGTRLLVL.

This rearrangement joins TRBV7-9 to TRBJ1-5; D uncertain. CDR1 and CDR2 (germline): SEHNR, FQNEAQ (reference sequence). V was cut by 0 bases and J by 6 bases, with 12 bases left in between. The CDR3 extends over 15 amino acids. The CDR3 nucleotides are TGTGCCAGCAGCTTAGCTAGTGGGAGTGGTCAGCCCCAGCATTTT. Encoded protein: CASSLASGSGQPQHF.

The chain's CDR3 is CAWSPSEVAKNIQYF. CDR3 sequence (DNA): TGTGCCTGGAGTCCGTCCGAGGTAGCCAAAAACATTCAGTACTTC. The chain uses TRBV30 and TRBJ2-4; D not resolved. CDR1 and CDR2 from the germline V gene are GTSNPN and SVGIG (reference sequence). Trimming left V 2 bases short and J 0 bases short, with 11 bases between. The CDR3 sequence is 15 residues long.

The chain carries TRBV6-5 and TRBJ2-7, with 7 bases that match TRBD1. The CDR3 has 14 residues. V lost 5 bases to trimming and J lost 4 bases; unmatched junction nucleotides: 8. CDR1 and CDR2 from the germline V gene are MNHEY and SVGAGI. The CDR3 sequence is CASSAGTVVYEQYF. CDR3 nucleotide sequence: TGTGCCAGCAGTGCCGGGACAGTGGTATACGAGCAGTACTTC.

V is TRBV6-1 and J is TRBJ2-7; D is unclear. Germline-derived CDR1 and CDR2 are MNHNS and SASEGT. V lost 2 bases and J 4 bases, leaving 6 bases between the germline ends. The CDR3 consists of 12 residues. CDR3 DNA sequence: TGTGCCAGCAGTGAATCCAGGTACGAGCAGTACTTC. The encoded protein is CASSESRYEQYF.

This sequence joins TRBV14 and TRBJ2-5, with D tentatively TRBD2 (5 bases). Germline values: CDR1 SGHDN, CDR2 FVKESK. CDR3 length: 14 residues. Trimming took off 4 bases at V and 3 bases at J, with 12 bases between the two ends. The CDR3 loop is CASSRRTSEETQYF. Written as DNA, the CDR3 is TGTGCCAGCAGCCGAAGAACTAGTGAAGAGACCCAGTACTTC.

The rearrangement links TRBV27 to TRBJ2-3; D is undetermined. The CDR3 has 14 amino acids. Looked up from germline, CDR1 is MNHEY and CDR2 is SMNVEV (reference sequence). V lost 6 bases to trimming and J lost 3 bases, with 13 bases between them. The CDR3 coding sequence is TGTGCCAGCAGGGTAACACCTCTGACAGATACGCAGTATTTT. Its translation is CASRVTPLTDTQYF.

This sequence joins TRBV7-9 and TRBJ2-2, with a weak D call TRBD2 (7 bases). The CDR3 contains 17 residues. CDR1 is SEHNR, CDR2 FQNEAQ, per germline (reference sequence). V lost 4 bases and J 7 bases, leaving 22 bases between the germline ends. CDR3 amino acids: CASSSARGGITGGELFF. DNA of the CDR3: TGTGCCAGCAGCTCCGCGAGGGGGGGGATCACTGGCGGGGAGCTGTTTTTT.